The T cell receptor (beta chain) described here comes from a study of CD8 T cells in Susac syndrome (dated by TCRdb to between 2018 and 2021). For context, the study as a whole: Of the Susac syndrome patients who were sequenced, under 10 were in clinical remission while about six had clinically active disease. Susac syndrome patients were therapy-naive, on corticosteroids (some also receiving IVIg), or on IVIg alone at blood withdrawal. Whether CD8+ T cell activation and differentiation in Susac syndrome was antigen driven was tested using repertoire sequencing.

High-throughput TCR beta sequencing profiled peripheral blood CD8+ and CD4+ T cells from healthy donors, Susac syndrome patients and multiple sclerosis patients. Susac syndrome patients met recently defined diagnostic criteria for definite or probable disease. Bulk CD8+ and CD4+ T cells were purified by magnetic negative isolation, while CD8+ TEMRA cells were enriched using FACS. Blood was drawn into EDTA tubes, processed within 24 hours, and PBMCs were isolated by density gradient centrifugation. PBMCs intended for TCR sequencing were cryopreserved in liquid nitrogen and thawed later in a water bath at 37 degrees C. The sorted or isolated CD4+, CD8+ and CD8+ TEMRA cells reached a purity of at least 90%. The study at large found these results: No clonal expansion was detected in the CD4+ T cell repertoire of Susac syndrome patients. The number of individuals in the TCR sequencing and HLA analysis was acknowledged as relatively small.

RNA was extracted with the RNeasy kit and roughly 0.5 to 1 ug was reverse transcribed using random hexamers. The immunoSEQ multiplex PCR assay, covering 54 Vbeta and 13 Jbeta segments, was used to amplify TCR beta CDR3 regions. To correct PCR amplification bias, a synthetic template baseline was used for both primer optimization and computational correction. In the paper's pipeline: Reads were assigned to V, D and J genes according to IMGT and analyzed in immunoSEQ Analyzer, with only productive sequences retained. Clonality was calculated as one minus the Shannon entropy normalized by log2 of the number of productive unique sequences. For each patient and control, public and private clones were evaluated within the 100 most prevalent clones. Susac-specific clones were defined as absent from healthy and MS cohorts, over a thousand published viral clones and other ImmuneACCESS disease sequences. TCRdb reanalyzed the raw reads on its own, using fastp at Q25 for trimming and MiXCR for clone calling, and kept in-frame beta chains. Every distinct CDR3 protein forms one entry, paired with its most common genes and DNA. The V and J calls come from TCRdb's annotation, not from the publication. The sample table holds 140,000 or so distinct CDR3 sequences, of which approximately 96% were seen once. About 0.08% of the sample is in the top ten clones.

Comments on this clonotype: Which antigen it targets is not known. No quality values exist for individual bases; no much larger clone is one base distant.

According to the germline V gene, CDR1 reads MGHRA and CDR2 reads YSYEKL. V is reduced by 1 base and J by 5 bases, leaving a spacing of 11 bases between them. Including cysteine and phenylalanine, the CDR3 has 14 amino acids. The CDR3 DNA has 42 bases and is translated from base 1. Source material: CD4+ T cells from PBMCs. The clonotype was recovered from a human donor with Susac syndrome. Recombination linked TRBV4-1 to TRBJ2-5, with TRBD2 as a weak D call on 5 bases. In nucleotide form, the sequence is TGCGCCAGCAGCCAAGGGGAACCGGGGGAGACCCAGTACTTC. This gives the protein CASSQGEPGETQYF.